The 2 T cell receptor beta chains below were found in one sample sequenced in a study of T cells after somatic rescue of genetic block. Repertoires were generated with immunoSEQ multiplex PCR, while TCRdb's copy carries only in-frame clones and drops some. The repertoire holds some 68,000 clones, approximately 91% seen once, with less than 3.5% in the top ten. Sequencing used peripheral blood mononuclear cells (PBMCs). The receptors were sampled from a man under 40.

This chain uses TRBV5-4 with TRBJ2-2; D not resolved. The CDR3 length is 13 residues. Between the trimmed V and J ends, which lost 0 bases and 5 bases, there was a span of 5 bases. The germline gives CDR1 SGHNT, CDR2 YYREEE (reference sequence). CDR3 DNA: TGTGCCAGCAGCTTGGGGGGTACCGGGGAGCTGTTTTTT. It codes for CASSLGGTGELFF.

The CDR3 DNA follows: TGTGCCAGCAGTCCGTCTTGGGGTGAGCAGTTCTTC. Protein: CASSPSWGEQFF. The rearrangement joins TRBV28 to TRBJ2-1, with D unclear. The germline V gene encodes CDR1 MDHEN and CDR2 SYDVKM. The CDR3 runs 12 residues. With 5 bases removed from V and 9 bases from J, the gap between germline ends came to 11 bases.